This T cell receptor beta chain emerged from a study of regulatory T cells in long-lasting Graves disease. Study-level background: Duration of antithyroid drug therapy among newly diagnosed Graves' patients was under 3 months.

For TCR beta, libraries came from iRepertoire HTBI primers and Arm-PCR of CDR3 regions. TCRdb analysed the multiplex PCR reads with MiXCR anew, one entry per CDR3 protein. Counted here are 200,000 to 250,000 distinct CDR3 sequences, roughly a fifth occurring once; the ten biggest clones make up 12%. Germline trimming cut 8 bases from V and 5 bases from J; bases unmatched to any gene: 6. The germline gives CDR1 GTSNPN, CDR2 SVGIG (reference sequence). The CDR3 extends over 11 amino acids. As for time point: newly diagnosed GD, antithyroid drugs for less than 3 months. With RNA extracted from PBMCs as input, the TCR library was made. The sample was also reused in another study, on T cells in Graves' hyperthyroidism and ophthalmopathy.

The V gene is TRBV30, the J gene TRBJ2-7, with 7 positions matching TRBD1. This sequence originates from a woman aged 25-40 years with Graves disease. The sequencing used peripheral blood mononuclear cells (PBMCs), collected at new diagnosis, from a patient treated with antithyroid drugs. CDR3 in amino acids: CAGSQGNEQYF. The CDR3 region has the DNA TGTGCCGGGTCACAGGGGAACGAGCAGTACTTC. The full variable domain, with the rest looked up from reference TRBV30 and TRBJ2-7, is SQTIHQWPATLVQPVGSPLSLECTVEGTSNPNLYWYRQAAGRGLQLLFYSVGIGQISSEVPQNLSASRPQDRQFILSSKKLLLSDSGFYLCAGSQGNEQYFGPGTRLTVT.